The 17 T cell receptor beta chains in this list originate from one sample, sequenced in a study of beta chain features in type 1 diabetes. Overall study results and limits: There was a moderate but significant shortening of TCRB CDR3s in all four CD4+ subsets of Type 1 diabetes patients.

Antigen specificity for these receptors is unknown. TCRB transcripts that were expressed got sequenced, as all of the isolated RNA had been reverse transcribed. The repertoire was sequenced with immunoSEQ multiplex PCR; TCRdb's copy has only in-frame clones and lacks some. The data contain about 710,000 clones, over 12% of them seen just once; the ten biggest clones take up 0.035% to 0.045%. Input material: naive CD4+ T cells from blood. The receptor source for this set is a man between 18 and 29 years old with type 1 diabetes.

This chain links TRBV9 with TRBJ1-4; the D is unclear. The CDR3 spans 14 residues. The ends were cut back, 4 bases at V and 8 bases at J, with 15 bases in the middle. CDR1 is SGDLS and CDR2 is YYNGEE in the germline V gene. The CDR3 nucleotides read TGTGCCAGCAGCACGGGGTCCTTGGGCGAAAAACTGTTTTTT. Translated, it gives CASSTGSLGEKLFF.

CDR3 sequence: CASSPVYRSGANVLTF. The CDR3 nucleotides are TGTGCCAGCAGCCCGGTTTATAGGTCTGGGGCCAACGTCCTGACTTTC. J is TRBJ2-6 and V is TRBV14; D uncertain. The CDR3 contains 16 residues. Germline V CDR1 and CDR2: SGHDN, FVKESK. V was cut by 4 bases and J by 1 base, with 11 bases left in between.

J is TRBJ2-1 and V is TRBV5-1, with D unresolved. Trimming cost V 5 bases and J 6 bases, with 15 bases left between them. Germline V gene lookup returns CDR1 SGHRS and CDR2 YFSETQ. The CDR3 length is 14 residues. In DNA, the CDR3 is TGCGCCAGCAGTGGAAGGGCAGAGCCCAATGAGCAGTTCTTC. It specifies CASSGRAEPNEQFF.

This clone was detected a few times. V and J are TRBV6-6 and TRBJ2-1; 7 nucleotides match TRBD2. The J segment lost 4 bases and the V segment lost 2 bases, leaving 5 bases of the junction unmatched. Germline values: CDR1 MNHNY, CDR2 SVGAGI (reference sequence). The CDR3 covers 15 residues. The CDR3 is CASSYQRGSYNEQFF. CDR3 nucleotides: TGTGCCAGCAGTTACCAGCGGGGCTCATACAATGAGCAGTTCTTC.

The V call is TRBV30, the J call TRBJ1-2; D is perhaps TRBD1 (5 bases). The CDR3 is 12 amino acids. CDR1 and CDR2 from the germline V gene are GTSNPN and SVGIG (reference sequence). V was shortened by 7 bases and J by 2 bases, with 11 bases between the two germline ends. The CDR3 region is CASLPGNYGYTF. The CDR3 DNA follows: TGTGCCTCTCTTCCAGGGAACTATGGCTACACCTTC.

This clone was counted a few times. The chain is built from TRBV18 and TRBJ2-1; no clear D gene. The ends were cut back, 6 bases at V and 3 bases at J, with 9 bases in the middle. CDR1 is KGHSH, CDR2 LQKENI, per germline. The CDR3 totals 13 residues. CDR3 region: CASSLSGYNEQFF. In DNA form, the CDR3 reads TGTGCCAGCTCGCTCTCCGGCTACAATGAGCAGTTCTTC.

This CDR3 is CSVRAGVTYEQYF. CDR3 sequence (DNA): TGCAGCGTTAGGGCAGGAGTAACCTACGAGCAGTACTTC. This chain joins TRBV29-1 and TRBJ2-7; D unclear. V gave up 5 bases and J gave up 2 bases, with 13 bases separating them. The CDR3 totals 13 residues. Germline CDR1 reads SQVTM; CDR2 reads ANQGSEA.

V gene TRBV28 combines with J gene TRBJ1-1; TRBD1 matches 7 bases. The CDR3 has 15 residues. V dropped 4 bases and J dropped 5; count of bases not matched to a gene: 10. The germline V gene encodes CDR1 MDHEN and CDR2 SYDVKM. In DNA form, the CDR3 reads TGTGCCAGCAGTTCGGGGACAGCTAGGACGACTGAAGCTTTCTTT. Translated: CASSSGTARTTEAFF.

Turning to this clone: Additional DNA sequences in this sample encode the identical CDR3. The J gene is TRBJ2-3, the V gene TRBV5-4; 13 bases match TRBD2. The V and J ends lost 2 bases and 4 bases, in that order; junction bases with no gene match: 1. Germline V gene lookup returns CDR1 SGHNT and CDR2 YYREEE (reference sequence). CDR3 length equals 15 residues. The DNA for the CDR3 is TGTGCCAGCAGCTTAGGACTAGCGGGAGCAGATACGCAGTATTTT. Protein: CASSLGLAGADTQYF. Supplemented by reference TRBV5-4 and TRBJ2-3, the full variable domain reads ETGVTQSPTHLIKTRGQQVTLRCSSQSGHNTVSWYQQALGQGPQFIFQYYREEENGRGNFPPRFSGLQFPNYSSELNVNALELDDSALYLCASSLGLAGADTQYFGPGTRLTVL.

This clone has a handful of counts. This sample includes further DNA sequences coding for the same CDR3. V gene TRBV14 combines with J gene TRBJ2-1; D remains unclear. The germline V gene has CDR1 SGHDN and CDR2 FVKESK. CDR3 length equals 14 residues. Trimming left V 1 base short and J 3 bases short, with 7 bases between. The CDR3, as DNA: TGTGCCAGCAGCCAAGTTTCTAGCTACAATGAGCAGTTCTTC. It translates to CASSQVSSYNEQFF.

The gene calls are TRBV29-1 and TRBJ1-5; TRBD1 matches 7 bases. This CDR3 has 13 amino acids. In germline, CDR1 is SQVTM, CDR2 ANQGSEA. V lost 6 bases, J lost 1 base, and 3 bases stayed unmatched. CDR3 in DNA: TGCAGCGTAGGGACAGCCAGCAATCAGCCCCAGCATTTT. Translation: CSVGTASNQPQHF.

The rearrangement joins TRBV2 to TRBJ1-5; TRBD1 matches at 12 bases. Unmatched junction bases numbered 5, after V lost 2 bases and J lost 6 bases. Germline V CDR1 and CDR2: SNHLY, FYNNEI. This CDR3 is built from 16 residues. CDR3 nucleotide sequence: TGTGCCAGCAGTGAAAGGGGACAGGGGGCTAGTCAGCCCCAGCATTTT. This gives the protein CASSERGQGASQPQHF. Supplemented by reference TRBV2 and TRBJ1-5, the full variable domain reads EPEVTQTPSHQVTQMGQEVILRCVPISNHLYFYWYRQILGQKVEFLVSFYNNEISEKSEIFDDQFSVERPDGSNFTLKIRSTKLEDSAMYFCASSERGQGASQPQHFGDGTRLSIL.

The rearrangement uses TRBV2 and TRBJ1-2, with 12 bases aligning to TRBD1. Looked up from germline, CDR1 is SNHLY and CDR2 is FYNNEI. The CDR3 runs 18 residues. J was trimmed by 2 bases and V by 5 bases; bases with no gene match: 12. CDR3 amino acids: CASSLYRGQGAENYGYTF. In nucleotides, the CDR3 is TGTGCCAGCAGTTTATACCGGGGACAGGGGGCCGAAAACTATGGCTACACCTTC.

The CDR3 protein is CASSYYGESYEQYF. CDR3 in DNA: TGTGCCAGCAGTTACTATGGGGAATCCTACGAGCAGTACTTC. The rearrangement links TRBV6-6 to TRBJ2-7, with D unresolved. The CDR3 has 14 residues. With 1 base removed from V and 1 base from J, the gap between germline ends came to 8 bases. Germline V gene lookup returns CDR1 MNHNY and CDR2 SVGAGI (reference sequence).

This clone was recorded a few times. The V and J genes are TRBV7-2 and TRBJ2-7; no definite D call. The length of the CDR3 is 12 residues. Germline lookup yields CDR1 SGHTA and CDR2 FQGNSA. V lost 5 bases and J 6 bases, leaving 11 bases between the germline ends. CDR3 sequence reads: CASSRRPSEQYF. The DNA of the CDR3 is TGTGCCAGCAGCCGAAGACCTTCCGAGCAGTACTTC.

V and J are TRBV7-2 and TRBJ2-1, with TRBD2 matching 15 bases. Germline CDR1 and CDR2: SGHTA and FQGNSA. The CDR3 has 19 residues. Trimming took 1 base from V and 1 from J; bases not matched to a gene: 5. As DNA, the CDR3 is TGTGCCAGCAGCTTAGTTGGACTAGCGGGAGGGGATTCCTACAATGAGCAGTTCTTC. Amino acid sequence: CASSLVGLAGGDSYNEQFF.

This clone was counted a few times. This chain links TRBV20-1 with TRBJ2-3; D unclear. Germline assignment: CDR1 DFQATT and CDR2 SNEGSKA (reference sequence). The CDR3 contains 11 residues. The germline V and J ends were trimmed by 3 bases and 4 bases, with 5 bases remaining between them. The CDR3 sequence is CSASPPDTQYF. The CDR3 bases are TGCAGTGCTAGTCCGCCAGATACGCAGTATTTT.